The clone carrying this T cell receptor beta chain came up once. The sample comes from a study of blood T cell repertoires in COVID-19. Study information: Sample material is recorded as cDNA or gDNA derived from T cells, B-cell-depleted T cells, or PBMCs.

Methods used by the authors: Estimation of nucleated cell counts relied on the amplification of reference gene primers. Assay: immunoSEQ multiplex PCR; the TCRdb copy retains only in-frame clones and omits some. V and J calls and clone size follow that table, whereas D and trimming were derived from the DNA. The sample shows about 140,000 clones, just over 85% of them seen only once. This TCR derives from a woman in her sixties with acute or convalescent COVID-19. The sequencing input was peripheral blood.

The CDR3: CASSITPGGLSSPLHF. CDR3 DNA: TGTGCCAGTAGTATAACGCCGGGGGGGTTAAGTTCACCCCTCCACTTT. J is TRBJ1-6 and V is TRBV19, with D perhaps matching TRBD1 (5 bases). The germline V gene encodes CDR1 LNHDA and CDR2 SQIVND (reference sequence). The length of the CDR3 is 16 residues. The V gene lost 2 bases and the J gene lost 9 bases, with 17 bases spanning the gap. Based on the CDR3 plus reference TRBV19 and TRBJ1-6, the full variable domain is DGGITQSPKYLFRKEGQNVTLSCEQNLNHDAMYWYRQDPGQGLRLIYYSQIVNDFQKGDIAEGYSVSREKKESFPLTVTSAQKNPTAFYLCASSITPGGLSSPLHFGNGTRLTVT.